These 8 T cell receptor beta chains originate from one sample sequenced in a study of T cell responses to AZD1222 COVID-19 vaccine. Sequencing was performed with immunoSEQ multiplex PCR; in TCRdb, only in-frame clones are kept and a portion is missing. The data hold 70,000 to 100,000 clones, with 80% to 90% observed a single time. The input for sequencing was peripheral blood, taken 28 days after the second AZD1222 dose. These receptors came from an adult who received the AZD1222 COVID-19 vaccine.

The J gene is TRBJ2-1, the V gene TRBV3-1 (or the pseudogene TRBV3-2), with 11 bases that match TRBD2. V was pared by 3 bases and J by 4 bases, with 5 bases of the junction left unmatched. The CDR3 is 16 amino acids. Germline loops: CDR1 LGHDT, CDR2 YNNKEL (reference sequence). The chain's CDR3 is CASSHASGGKYNEQFF. CDR3 sequence (DNA): TGTGCCAGCAGCCATGCTAGCGGGGGGAAATACAATGAGCAGTTCTTC.

This chain links TRBV5-4 with TRBJ2-7, with 8 bases matching TRBD2. CDR1 and CDR2 from the germline V gene are SGHNT and YYREEE (reference sequence). J gave up 5 bases and V 0 bases, and 10 bases lay outside the gene matches. The CDR3 spans 16 residues. In DNA form, the CDR3 reads TGTGCCAGCAGCTTGGCCTTCCGGGAGGGTCGGAACGAGCAGTACTTC. Its translation is CASSLAFREGRNEQYF.

This clone was counted between two and nine times. This sample also contains other DNA sequences that code for the same CDR3. This sequence joins TRBV29-1 and TRBJ1-3, with D unresolved. The CDR3 covers 11 residues. The V gene lost 4 bases and the J gene lost 1 base, with 2 bases spanning the gap. Germline CDR1 is SQVTM and CDR2 is ANQGSEA. As DNA, the CDR3 is TGCAGCGTTGTATCTGGAAACACCATATATTTT. Its translation: CSVVSGNTIYF. The complete variable domain, with remaining parts taken from reference TRBV29-1 and TRBJ1-3, reads SAVISQKPSRDICQRGTSLTIQCQVDSQVTMMFWYRQQPGQSLTLIATANQGSEATYESGFVIDKFPISRPNLTFSTLTVSNMSPEDSSIYLCSVVSGNTIYFGEGSWLTVV.

The rearrangement uses TRBV5-6 and TRBJ1-1; D not resolved. Between the trimmed V and J ends, which lost 3 bases and 4 bases, there was a span of 7 bases. The CDR3 is 12 residues long. Germline V gene sequence: CDR1 SGHDT, CDR2 YYEEEE. The CDR3 region is CASSSGTTEAFF. As DNA, the CDR3 is TGTGCCAGCAGCTCCGGTACCACTGAAGCTTTCTTT.

The genes are TRBV5-5 and TRBJ1-5; D might be TRBD1 (5 bases). The CDR3 loop spans 17 amino acids. CDR1 and CDR2 (germline): SGHKS, YYEKEE (reference sequence). Trimming shortened V by 0 bases and J by 2 bases, and 15 bases separated the two germline ends. CDR3 sequence (DNA): TGTGCCAGCAGCTTGGTCGGCGGGGCCGGAGGCAATCAGCCCCAGCATTTT. It specifies CASSLVGGAGGNQPQHF.

This clone was detected once. The J gene is TRBJ2-5, the V gene TRBV7-3, with a weak D call TRBD1 (5 bases). V was trimmed by 2 bases and J by 5 bases, leaving 9 bases between them. This CDR3 region has 13 residues. Germline-derived CDR1 and CDR2 are SGHTA and FQGTGA. The CDR3 DNA reads TGTGCCAGCAGCTTAGAGTCAGGGGAGACCCAGTACTTC. Its translation is CASSLESGETQYF.

The chain joins TRBV4-3 to TRBJ1-2; perhaps TRBD1 as D (6 bases). The CDR3 runs to 14 residues. CDR1 and CDR2 (germline): LGHNA, YSLEER. Trimming took off 1 base at V and 1 base at J, with 7 bases between the two ends. The CDR3 DNA is TGCGCCAGCAGCCAAGGGACAGTTAACTATGGCTACACCTTC. Translation: CASSQGTVNYGYTF.

The J gene is TRBJ2-7, the V gene TRBV27, with 8 bases identical to TRBD2. Germline loops: CDR1 MNHEY, CDR2 SMNVEV (reference sequence). V shed 6 bases and J 5 bases; nucleotides not matched to a gene: 12. CDR3 length: 15 residues. The CDR3 nucleotides are TGTGCCAGCAGCCGAACGGGGGGGGCCTTTGACGAGCAGTACTTC. The encoded protein is CASSRTGGAFDEQYF.